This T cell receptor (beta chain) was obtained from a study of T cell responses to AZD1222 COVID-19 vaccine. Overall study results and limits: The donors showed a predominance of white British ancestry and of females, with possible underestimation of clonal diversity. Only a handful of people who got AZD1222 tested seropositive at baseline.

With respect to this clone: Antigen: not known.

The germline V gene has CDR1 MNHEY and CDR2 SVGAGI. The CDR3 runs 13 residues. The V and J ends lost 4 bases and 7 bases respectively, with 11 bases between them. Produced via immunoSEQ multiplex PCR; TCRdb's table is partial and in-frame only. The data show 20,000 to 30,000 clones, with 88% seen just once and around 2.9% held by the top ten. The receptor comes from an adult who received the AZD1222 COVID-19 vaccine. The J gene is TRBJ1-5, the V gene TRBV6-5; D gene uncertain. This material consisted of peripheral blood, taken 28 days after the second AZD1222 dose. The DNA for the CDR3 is TGTGCCAGCAGTTCCACTCCAGCCCAGCCCCAGCATTTT. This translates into CASSSTPAQPQHF.